This is a list of T cell receptor beta chains from one sample in a study of blood T cell repertoires in COVID-19. TCRdb keeps only in-frame clones here, not all; method: immunoSEQ multiplex PCR. The sample lists about 160,000 clones, 79% occurring once. The sequenced material came from peripheral blood. The source of these receptors is a woman in her sixties with COVID-19, enrolled during active disease. Both conserved end residues are part of each CDR3. D genes are given only for firm matches. The size of a clone is reported for some rows only, either as once, few or many, or as a class for expanded clones.

clone_size,j_call,cdr3_length,v_call,d_call,cdr3_nt,cdr3_aa
.,TRBJ2-3,16,TRBV27,TRBD2,TGTGCCAGCAGTCCGCCCTCCCCGGGGGGGCTTAATACGCAGTATTTT,CASSPPSPGGLNTQYF
.,TRBJ1-1,14,TRBV9,TRBD1,TGTGCCAGCAGCTCCGGACAGGGGTTGTCTGAAGCTTTCTTT,CASSSGQGLSEAFF
.,TRBJ2-7,15,TRBV6-2/TRBV6-3,.,TGTGCCAGCAGTTACAGTCTAGCGCTAACCTACGAGCAGTACTTC,CASSYSLALTYEQYF
.,TRBJ1-5,18,TRBV27,TRBD1,TGTGCCAGCAGTCCCTTGACAGGGGACTTCTATAGCAATCAGCCCCAGCATTTT,CASSPLTGDFYSNQPQHF
.,TRBJ1-4,14,TRBV6-2/TRBV6-3,.,TGTGCCAGCAGTCAACAGGGTTTTAATGAAAAACTGTTTTTT,CASSQQGFNEKLFF
.,TRBJ2-3,18,TRBV15,TRBD1,TGTGCCACCAGCAGAGGGGTTGGGGGACAGGGGGCTGAAGATACGCAGTATTTT,CATSRGVGGQGAEDTQYF
once,TRBJ2-1,14,TRBV4-2,TRBD1,TGTGCCAGCAGCCCCGGGACAGGGGGGAATGAGCAGTTCTTC,CASSPGTGGNEQFF
.,TRBJ1-5,14,TRBV12-5,.,TGTGCTAGTGGTTTTACAGGTTCCGGGAGGCCCCAGCATTTT,CASGFTGSGRPQHF
many,TRBJ2-7,15,TRBV14,.,TGTGCCAGCAGCCAAGATCTGGGCGGGACCCACGAGCAGTACTTC,CASSQDLGGTHEQYF
.,TRBJ2-3,15,TRBV21-1,.,TGTGCCAGCAGCAAAGTGTACAGGAGAACAGATACGCAGTATTTT,CASSKVYRRTDTQYF
.,TRBJ2-2,12,TRBV9,.,TGTGCCAGCAGCGTAGTCGGGAGGGAGCTGTTTTTT,CASSVVGRELFF
.,TRBJ1-1,15,TRBV7-2,TRBD1,TGTGCCAGCAGCTTAGACCCGGGACAGGACACTGAAGCTTTCTTT,CASSLDPGQDTEAFF
.,TRBJ2-1,15,TRBV30,TRBD1,TGTGCCTGGAGTTCAGGGACAGGGGGTATAGATGAGCAGTTCTTC,CAWSSGTGGIDEQFF
.,TRBJ2-3,15,TRBV30,.,TGTGCCTGGGGCCGGGCAGGGGACAGCACAGATACGCAGTATTTT,CAWGRAGDSTDTQYF
.,TRBJ2-2,14,TRBV11-2,.,TGTGCCAGCAGTCAATCAGGTTACGCCGGGGAGCTGTTTTTT,CASSQSGYAGELFF
few,TRBJ1-5,13,TRBV18,.,TGTGCCAGCTCACCGCAGGGTGGACAGCCCCAGCATTTT,CASSPQGGQPQHF
.,TRBJ2-2,14,TRBV27,TRBD1,TGTGCCAGCAGTACAGGGGATACCACCGGGGAGCTGTTTTTT,CASSTGDTTGELFF
.,TRBJ1-1,15,TRBV5-1,.,TGCGCCAGCAGCTTGTTTGCAGGGTTGGACACTGAAGCTTTCTTT,CASSLFAGLDTEAFF
once,TRBJ1-1,15,TRBV28,.,TGTGCCAGCAGTTTATTAGGGGCAGCGAACACTGAAGCTTTCTTT,CASSLLGAANTEAFF
.,TRBJ2-2,14,TRBV2,.,TGTGCCAGCAAGGGGACTTCGAACACCGGGGAGCTGTTTTTT,CASKGTSNTGELFF
.,TRBJ2-5,14,TRBV6-1,.,TGTGCCAGCAGTGAGGCAGGGGCCCAAGAGACCCAGTACTTC,CASSEAGAQETQYF
.,TRBJ1-1,15,TRBV6-5,.,TGTGCCAGCAGTTACTCGAGCGTGGCATCAACTGAAGCTTTCTTT,CASSYSSVASTEAFF
once,TRBJ2-3,15,TRBV5-4,.,TGTGCCAGCAGCTTGGGAGGGGGAGAGGGAGATACGCAGTATTTT,CASSLGGGEGDTQYF
.,TRBJ2-1,15,TRBV27,TRBD2,TGTGCCAGCAGTCCTGGACTAGCGGATTACAATGAGCAGTTCTTC,CASSPGLADYNEQFF
.,TRBJ2-3,13,TRBV18,.,TGTGCCAGCTCTCCCGGGAGCACAGATACGCAGTATTTT,CASSPGSTDTQYF
.,TRBJ2-4,16,TRBV2,.,TGTGCCAGCAGTGCAACATGGAGACTAGCCAAAAACATTCAGTACTTC,CASSATWRLAKNIQYF
.,TRBJ1-6,18,TRBV10-2,.,TGCGCCAGCAGTGAGACCGAGGGGGAACGAACCTATAATTCACCCCTCCACTTT,CASSETEGERTYNSPLHF
.,TRBJ1-2,12,TRBV19,TRBD1,TGTGCCAGCTCACAGGGGGCGGATGGCTACACCTTC,CASSQGADGYTF
.,TRBJ2-5,15,TRBV6-5,.,TGTGCCAGCTCCAGAGGGCTCCTAGCCAAAGAGACCCAGTACTTC,CASSRGLLAKETQYF
once,TRBJ2-3,15,TRBV29-1,.,TGCAGCGTTAGAAAGAGCGGAGTAGGCACAGATACGCAGTATTTT,CSVRKSGVGTDTQYF
.,TRBJ2-7,14,TRBV28,TRBD1,TGTGCCAGCAGCCTAATAAGACAGGGTTCCGAGCAGTACTTC,CASSLIRQGSEQYF
few,TRBJ1-5,13,TRBV20-1,.,TGCAGTGCTAGTGGCTCCAGGGATCAGCCCCAGCATTTT,CSASGSRDQPQHF
.,TRBJ2-2,14,TRBV9,.,TGTGCCAGCAGCGTAGCTAGCGCGGTCGGGGAGCTGTTTTTT,CASSVASAVGELFF
.,TRBJ2-1,15,TRBV5-4,TRBD2,TGTGCCAGCAGCTTCTTAGCGGGAGGGCCCAATGAGCAGTTCTTC,CASSFLAGGPNEQFF
.,TRBJ1-5,12,TRBV19,.,TGTGCCAGTAGTTTCGGGGATCAGCCCCAGCATTTT,CASSFGDQPQHF
.,TRBJ1-3,18,TRBV5-1,.,TGCGCCAGCAGCTCGACCCCGACTAGGTCTGGCCCTGGAAACACCATATATTTT,CASSSTPTRSGPGNTIYF
.,TRBJ1-6,15,TRBV5-1,.,TGCGCCAGCAGCCGGGGACTTAGGATTGATTCACCCCTCCACTTT,CASSRGLRIDSPLHF
.,TRBJ2-1,14,TRBV20-1,.,TGCAGTGCTAGTCCGGGTGCCTCCTACAATGAGCAGTTCTTC,CSASPGASYNEQFF
once,TRBJ2-5,13,TRBV4-2,TRBD2,TGTGCCAGCAGCCCGGCGGGGGGAGAGACCCAGTACTTC,CASSPAGGETQYF
.,TRBJ2-2,17,TRBV18,TRBD2,TGTGCCAGCTCACCGACTAGCGGGGGGAAGAACACCGGGGAGCTGTTTTTT,CASSPTSGGKNTGELFF
once,TRBJ2-5,18,TRBV11-3,TRBD1,TGTGCCAGCAGCCCCCAAGGACAGGGGGCAATTGATGGAGAGACCCAGTACTTC,CASSPQGQGAIDGETQYF
few,TRBJ1-2,13,TRBV18,.,TGTGCCAGCTCACAGGGTATGGGAGATGGCTACACCTTC,CASSQGMGDGYTF
.,TRBJ2-7,15,TRBV5-5,TRBD1,TGTGCCAGCAGCGTATTGACAGGGGACTCCTACGAGCAGTACTTC,CASSVLTGDSYEQYF
.,TRBJ1-6,16,TRBV5-1,.,TGCGCCAGCAGCTCAGACACGGGGAATAATAATTCACCCCTCCACTTT,CASSSDTGNNNSPLHF
once,TRBJ2-4,11,TRBV20-1,TRBD2,TGCAGTGCTACTGAGCGGGGGCTTCAGTACTTC,CSATERGLQYF
few,TRBJ1-1,15,TRBV5-1,.,TGCGCCAGCAGCTTCCTTGGCTTAGAGGGCGCTGAAGCTTTCTTT,CASSFLGLEGAEAFF
.,TRBJ2-6,17,TRBV24-1,.,TGTGCCACCAGTGAAGGGACATTGAGCTCTGGGGCCAACGTCCTGACTTTC,CATSEGTLSSGANVLTF
.,TRBJ1-1,13,TRBV19,.,TGTGCCAGTAGTATAGATCGGGGAACTGAAGCTTTCTTT,CASSIDRGTEAFF
.,TRBJ2-5,14,TRBV11-1,TRBD1,TGTGCCAGCGGCGGATCAGGGGGCGTAGAGACCCAGTACTTC,CASGGSGGVETQYF
.,TRBJ2-7,14,TRBV6-2/TRBV6-3,TRBD1,TGTGCCAGCAGTTCGCCGGGACAGGCCTACGAGCAGTACTTC,CASSSPGQAYEQYF
.,TRBJ1-3,15,TRBV7-2,.,TGTGCCAGCAGCTCGGACTTATTCTCTGGAAACACCATATATTTT,CASSSDLFSGNTIYF
.,TRBJ2-5,15,TRBV28,TRBD2,TGTGCCAGCAGCCAGACTAGCGGGGGCCAAGAGACCCAGTACTTC,CASSQTSGGQETQYF
.,TRBJ2-3,19,TRBV19,TRBD2,TGTGCCAGTAGTATTGCCAGGCCACTAGCGGGAGGGTCCACAGATACGCAGTATTTT,CASSIARPLAGGSTDTQYF
.,TRBJ2-1,16,TRBV5-6,TRBD1,TGTGCCAGCAGCCCCCGAGGTGGGACAGGGGTATATGAGCAGTTCTTC,CASSPRGGTGVYEQFF